The source of this TCR beta chain is a study of human versus mouse CDR3 diversity and MHC coevolution. Clones were read by immunoSEQ multiplex PCR, and TCRdb kept only the in-frame ones, dropping some. The sample contains just under 60,000 clones, over 90% of which appear only once. The CDR3 runs 15 residues. J gave up 3 bases and V 0 bases, and 4 bases lay outside the gene matches. In germline, CDR1 is MNHEY, CDR2 SVGAGI. The TCR comes from a person between 55 and 69 years old in good health. Sequencing was performed on naive CD4+ T cells from blood. Subset defined: CD45RO-negative CD62L-positive naive CD4 T cells. The chain employs TRBV6-5 and TRBJ2-7, with 8 bases that match TRBD2. The CDR3 here is CASSYSRTSSYEQYF. CDR3 DNA sequence: TGTGCCAGCAGTTACTCGAGGACTAGCAGCTACGAGCAGTACTTC.